Following are 20 T cell receptor beta chains from one sample sequenced in a study of blood T cell repertoires in COVID-19. Some clones are missing from TCRdb's copy, which holds only in-frame ones; the method was immunoSEQ multiplex PCR. The sample carries 90,000 or so clones, 72% recorded once. The sequencing sample was made of peripheral blood. These receptors were collected from a woman older than 75 with acute or convalescent COVID-19.

The chain has TRBV7-8 and TRBJ1-1; 7 nucleotides agree with TRBD1. The germline V gene has CDR1 SGHVS and CDR2 FQNEAQ. Trimming removed 4 bases from V and 1 base from J; junction bases left unmatched: 3. CDR3 length: 14 residues. CDR3 region: CASSYHRGNTEAFF. The CDR3 DNA follows: TGTGCCAGCAGCTACCACAGGGGGAACACTGAAGCTTTCTTT.

The sample holds a few counts of this clone. This sequence joins TRBV29-1 and TRBJ1-2; D call uncertain. This CDR3 spans 12 amino acids. V dropped 3 bases and J dropped 7 bases, with 12 bases sitting between them. CDR1 and CDR2 from the germline V gene are SQVTM and ANQGSEA. The CDR3 spells CSVEGLIFGYTF. The CDR3 DNA follows: TGCAGCGTTGAGGGCCTAATCTTTGGCTACACCTTC.

The V and J genes are TRBV19 and TRBJ2-3, with TRBD1 matching over 7 bases. V was clipped by 7 bases and J by 1 base; unmatched bases: 2. Germline V gives CDR1 LNHDA, CDR2 SQIVND (reference sequence). The CDR3 is 13 amino acids. The DNA of the CDR3 is TGTGCCAGTAAGAGGGGGCGCACAGATACGCAGTATTTT. As protein: CASKRGRTDTQYF.

The CDR3 nucleotides read TGTGCCATCAGTGAAACTACAGGGGGCTATGGCTACACCTTC. Its translation is CAISETTGGYGYTF. The chain couples TRBV10-3 to TRBJ1-2, with TRBD1 matching over 8 bases. This CDR3 is built from 14 residues. In germline, CDR1 is ENHRY, CDR2 SYGVKD. Trimming at V came to 3 bases and at J to 4 bases, leaving 4 bases not matched to a gene.

The chain combines TRBV19 with TRBJ2-1, with 10 bases aligning to TRBD2. From germline, CDR1 is LNHDA and CDR2 SQIVND (reference sequence). CDR3 length: 19 residues. J lost 1 base, V lost 5 bases, and 14 bases had no gene match. CDR3 sequence (DNA): TGTGCCAGTAGTCACAGCGGGGGGGCGATGTTCGGGTCCTACAATGAGCAGTTCTTC. It yields the protein CASSHSGGAMFGSYNEQFF.

The chain combines TRBV29-1 with TRBJ1-4; D gene uncertain. V lost 6 bases to trimming and J lost 1 base, with 15 bases between them. The CDR3 loop spans 15 amino acids. CDR1 SQVTM and CDR2 ANQGSEA come from the germline V gene. The CDR3 is CSVIPTGGTNEKLFF. DNA for the CDR3: TGCAGCGTGATACCAACCGGAGGAACTAATGAAAAACTGTTTTTT.

This chain links TRBV7-2 with TRBJ2-5; 10 bases fit TRBD2. V lost 5 bases, J lost 1 base, and 4 bases stayed unmatched. The length of the CDR3 is 15 residues. From germline, CDR1 is SGHTA and CDR2 FQGNSA. This chain's CDR3 is CASSGSGGPQETQYF. As DNA, the CDR3 is TGTGCCAGCAGCGGTAGCGGGGGGCCCCAAGAGACCCAGTACTTC.

This chain uses TRBV27 with TRBJ1-2; 12 positions agree with TRBD1. Germline V lookup: CDR1 MNHEY, CDR2 SMNVEV (reference sequence). This CDR3 region has 17 residues. The trim removed 2 bases at V and 7 bases at J, leaving 11 bases unmatched. In DNA, the CDR3 is TGTGCCAGCAGTTTAATTGCCCCCGGGACAGGGGGCAGTGGCTACACCTTC. Amino acid sequence: CASSLIAPGTGGSGYTF.

V gene TRBV7-8 combines with J gene TRBJ1-2; a possible D gene is TRBD1 (5 bases). This CDR3 contains 12 residues. Trimming removed 5 bases at V and 8 bases at J, with 12 bases between. The V gene's germline CDR1 is SGHVS and CDR2 FQNEAQ. The CDR3 loop reads CASSRETDGYTF. The CDR3 DNA sequence: TGTGCCAGCAGCCGAGAGACAGACGGCTACACCTTC.

The chain has TRBV3-1 (or the pseudogene TRBV3-2) and TRBJ1-5; possibly TRBD1 for D (5 bases). The CDR3 totals 14 residues. Trimming left V 4 bases short and J 3 bases short, with 10 bases between. CDR1 and CDR2 from the germline V gene are LGHDT and YNNKEL (reference sequence). The CDR3, as DNA: TGTGCCAGCAGCCCGACAGTTAACAATCAGCCCCAGCATTTT. Translation: CASSPTVNNQPQHF.

The CDR3 is CASSLGSDRLNQPQHF. CDR3 nucleotide sequence: TGTGCCAGCAGCTTAGGATCCGACAGGCTCAATCAGCCCCAGCATTTT. The chain carries TRBV7-2 and TRBJ1-5, with D possibly TRBD1 on 6 matching bases. The germline CDR1 and CDR2 sequences are SGHTA and FQGNSA. The CDR3 is 16 residues long. V lost 1 base and J lost 3, with 13 bases in between.

V gene TRBV6-5 combines with J gene TRBJ1-1, with no clear D. The CDR3 has 14 amino acids. V was cut by 2 bases and J by 0 bases, with 7 bases left in between. In germline, CDR1 is MNHEY, CDR2 SVGAGI. The CDR3 protein is CASSYGVMNTEAFF. Here the CDR3 DNA reads TGTGCCAGCAGTTACGGAGTCATGAACACTGAAGCTTTCTTT.

V and J are TRBV5-6 and TRBJ1-6, with D tentatively TRBD1 (6 bases). The CDR3 length is 15 residues. Germline V gene sequence: CDR1 SGHDT, CDR2 YYEEEE. V was pared by 2 bases and J by 7 bases, with 13 bases between. CDR3 nucleotides: TGTGCCAGCAGCTTTCTACAGGGTTCAAATTCACCCCTCCACTTT. Translation: CASSFLQGSNSPLHF.

The V and J genes are TRBV3-1 (or the pseudogene TRBV3-2) and TRBJ1-5; no reliable D call. The CDR3 loop spans 12 amino acids. From germline, CDR1 is LGHDT and CDR2 YNNKEL (reference sequence). The germline V and J ends were trimmed by 0 bases and 11 bases, with 8 bases remaining between them. The CDR3 DNA reads as TGTGCCAGCAGCCAAGACTCCGGTACCCAGCATTTT. Residues: CASSQDSGTQHF.

The chain uses TRBV29-1 and TRBJ2-3; D is possibly TRBD1 (6 bases). From germline, CDR1 is SQVTM and CDR2 ANQGSEA. V gave up 4 bases and J gave up 1 base, with 15 bases separating them. CDR3 size: 15 residues. The CDR3, as DNA: TGCAGCGTTGTGGGGGCGCAGGGAGGCACAGATACGCAGTATTTT. Its translation is CSVVGAQGGTDTQYF.

This chain joins TRBV7-2 and TRBJ2-7; D uncertain. Trimming shortened V by 0 bases and J by 2 bases, and 11 bases separated the two germline ends. The CDR3 spans 15 residues. CDR1 is SGHTA, CDR2 FQGNSA, per germline. The CDR3 nucleotides read TGTGCCAGCAGCTTAGCTCCCGCCGGTACCTACGAGCAGTACTTC. Residues: CASSLAPAGTYEQYF.

This chain connects TRBV28 to TRBJ2-7, with 9 bases that match TRBD1. With V trimmed by 4 bases and J by 6 bases, 7 bases remained unmatched. The CDR3 has 14 amino acids. Germline V lookup: CDR1 MDHEN, CDR2 SYDVKM. The CDR3 bases are TGTGCCAGCAGTTCGACAGGGGGGACAAGCGAGCAGTACTTC. Translating gives CASSSTGGTSEQYF. Full variable domain (missing parts from reference TRBV28 and TRBJ2-7): DVKVTQSSRYLVKRTGEKVFLECVQDMDHENMFWYRQDPGLGLRLIYFSYDVKMKEKGDIPEGYSVSREKKERFSLILESASTNQTSMYLCASSSTGGTSEQYFGPGTRLTVT.

This clone was counted a single time. This chain links TRBV25-1 with TRBJ2-2, with 7 bases matching TRBD1. This CDR3 contains 15 residues. Germline CDR1 is MGHDK and CDR2 is SYGVNS. J gave up 0 bases and V 6 bases, and 4 bases lay outside the gene matches. CDR3 coding DNA: TGTGCCAGCAGAGATGGGACAGCGAACACCGGGGAGCTGTTTTTT. Encoded protein: CASRDGTANTGELFF.

The sample holds a few counts of this clone. This chain joins TRBV9 and TRBJ1-2; D remains ambiguous. V was pared by 2 bases and J by 6 bases, with 8 bases between. The germline V gene encodes CDR1 SGDLS and CDR2 YYNGEE. This CDR3 comprises 12 residues. The CDR3, as DNA: TGTGCCAGCAGCGTCGATTTAGATGGCTACACCTTC. Residues: CASSVDLDGYTF.

The chain employs TRBV6-5 and TRBJ1-2; 7 bases match TRBD1. Germline CDR1 MNHEY, CDR2 SVGAGI. The CDR3 has 14 residues. V lost 7 bases, J lost 8 bases, and 13 bases stayed unmatched. CDR3 in amino acids: CASTELQGVKGYTF. CDR3 coding DNA: TGTGCCAGCACCGAACTTCAGGGGGTGAAGGGCTACACCTTC.